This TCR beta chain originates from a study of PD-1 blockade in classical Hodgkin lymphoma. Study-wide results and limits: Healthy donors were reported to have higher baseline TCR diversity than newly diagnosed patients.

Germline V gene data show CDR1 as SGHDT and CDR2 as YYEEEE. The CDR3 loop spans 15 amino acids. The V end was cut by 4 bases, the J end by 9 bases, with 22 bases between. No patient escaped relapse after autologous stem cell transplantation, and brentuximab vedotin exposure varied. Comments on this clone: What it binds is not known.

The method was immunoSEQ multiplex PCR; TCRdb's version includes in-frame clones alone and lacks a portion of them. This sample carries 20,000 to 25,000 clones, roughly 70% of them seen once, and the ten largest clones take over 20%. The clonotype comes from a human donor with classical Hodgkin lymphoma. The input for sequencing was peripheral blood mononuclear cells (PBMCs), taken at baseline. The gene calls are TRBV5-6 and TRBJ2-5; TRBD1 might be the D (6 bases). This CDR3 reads CASSPWTVGVEAQYF. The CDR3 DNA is TGTGCCAGCAGCCCCTGGACAGTTGGCGTTGAGGCCCAGTACTTC.